Listed here are 12 T cell receptor beta chains from one sample, sequenced in a study of blood T cells in healthy people across ages. The second PCR ran roughly 6 to 12 cycles with a sample-barcoded 5' primer and J-beta primers. One entry per CDR3 protein results from TCRdb running MiXCR on the 5' RACE reads. The table lists 1.5 million to 2 million distinct CDR3 sequences, about 50% of them singletons. The specimen sequenced was blood. The receptors were sampled from a middle-aged woman in good health.

The chain is built from TRBV6-2 or TRBV6-3 and TRBJ2-2; D may be TRBD1 (5 bases). V dropped 6 bases and J dropped 8 bases, with 7 bases sitting between them. CDR3 length: 11 residues. CDR1 and CDR2 from the germline V gene are MNHEY and SVGEGT. This chain's CDR3 is CASRNRGELFF. The CDR3 DNA sequence: TGTGCCAGCAGGAACAGGGGGGAGCTGTTTTTT.

This clonotype is a singleton in its sample. The rearrangement joins TRBV4-3 to TRBJ2-5; 10 bases fit TRBD2. J gave up 11 bases and V 4 bases, and 16 bases lay outside the gene matches. The CDR3 runs 16 residues. The germline V gene encodes CDR1 LGHNA and CDR2 YSLEER. CDR3: CASSPAGLAGAHEQYF. CDR3 DNA sequence: TGCGCCAGCAGCCCGGCCGGCCTAGCGGGGGCCCATGAGCAGTACTTC.

V usage is TRBV20-1 and J usage is TRBJ2-5; D is undetermined. From germline, CDR1 is DFQATT and CDR2 SNEGSKA (reference sequence). Trimming cost V 0 bases and J 2 bases, with 16 bases left between them. This CDR3 is built from 16 residues. The CDR3 region is CSARDPVAVWQETQYF. CDR3 DNA sequence: TGCAGTGCTAGAGATCCGGTGGCAGTCTGGCAAGAGACCCAGTACTTC.

Only a few counts were recorded for this clonotype. The V and J genes are TRBV6-5 and TRBJ2-5; D not resolved. Trimming removed 2 bases from V and 2 bases from J, with 12 bases in between. Germline CDR1 is MNHEY and CDR2 is SVGAGI. The CDR3 totals 15 residues. The CDR3 here is CASSYRHNGQETQYF. CDR3 nucleotides: TGTGCCAGCAGTTACCGCCATAACGGGCAAGAGACCCAGTACTTC.

This clonotype came up a few times. The gene calls are TRBV20-1 and TRBJ1-2; D gene unclear. Germline loops: CDR1 DFQATT, CDR2 SNEGSKA (reference sequence). V lost 1 base and J 8 bases, leaving 8 bases between the germline ends. This CDR3 spans 11 amino acids. DNA for the CDR3: TGCAGTGCTAGAGTGGTAGGAGGCTACACCTTC. This sequence encodes CSARVVGGYTF.

This clonotype was detected only a few times. The chain's CDR3 is CASSFGSGLHSPLHF. For the CDR3, the DNA is TGCGCCAGCAGCTTTGGTTCAGGGCTACATTCACCCCTCCACTTT. The J gene is TRBJ1-6, the V gene TRBV5-1, with a weak D call TRBD1 (5 bases). The V end was cut by 2 bases, the J end by 8 bases, with 14 bases between. CDR3 length: 15 residues. Germline V gives CDR1 SGHRS, CDR2 YFSETQ.

The chain recombines TRBV5-1 with TRBJ2-4; possibly TRBD1 or TRBD2 for D (5 bases each). Looked up from germline, CDR1 is SGHRS and CDR2 is YFSETQ. With 0 bases removed from V and 13 bases from J, the gap between germline ends came to 11 bases. This CDR3 region has 12 residues. CDR3 in DNA: TGCGCCAGCAGCTTGGTAGGGGACCAGCAGTACTTC. This encodes CASSLVGDQQYF. Complete variable domain (other parts from reference TRBV5-1 and TRBJ2-4): KAGVTQTPRYLIKTRGQQVTLSCSPISGHRSVSWYQQTPGQGLQFLFEYFSETQRNKGNFPGRFSGRQFSNSRSEMNVSTLELGDSALYLCASSLVGDQQYFGAGTRLSVL.

J is TRBJ2-5 and V is TRBV7-9, with TRBD2 matching 9 bases. The germline CDR1 and CDR2 sequences are SEHNR and FQNEAQ (reference sequence). The CDR3 has 15 amino acids. V lost 4 bases, J lost 2 bases, and 5 bases stayed unmatched. The DNA of the CDR3 is TGTGCCAGCAGCTGGAGCGGGGGGAAACAAGAGACCCAGTACTTC. Encoded protein: CASSWSGGKQETQYF.

As DNA, the CDR3 is TGCGCCAGCAGCCGGATGGATCCAGTTTCTGCGACGGAGACCCAGTACTTC. It yields the protein CASSRMDPVSATETQYF. The genes are TRBV4-3 and TRBJ2-5, with no clear D. The CDR3 length is 17 residues. With 4 bases removed from V and 5 bases from J, the gap between germline ends came to 23 bases. CDR1 and CDR2 from the germline V gene are LGHNA and YSLEER.

This clonotype appeared once. The CDR3 sequence is CASSAKPGPNTEAFF. CDR3 in DNA: TGTGCCAGCAGCGCAAAACCCGGACCCAACACTGAAGCTTTCTTT. The chain carries TRBV5-4 and TRBJ1-1; D unclear. Trimming took 4 bases from V and 2 from J, leaving 15 bases between them. The length of the CDR3 is 15 residues. CDR1 and CDR2 from the germline V gene are SGHNT and YYREEE (reference sequence).

This clonotype was observed a single time. The chain couples TRBV7-6 to TRBJ2-5; D might be TRBD1 or TRBD2, each matching 6 bases. Germline CDR1 and CDR2: SGHVS and FNYEAQ. Trimming took off 5 bases at V and 3 bases at J, with 19 bases between the two ends. The CDR3 is 16 amino acids. The CDR3, as DNA: TGTGCCAGCAGCGCCCAAGCACAGGGCGGGAAAGAGACCCAGTACTTC. It specifies CASSAQAQGGKETQYF.

This clonotype has only one observation. The V gene is TRBV18, the J gene TRBJ1-5; D not certain. From germline, CDR1 is KGHSH and CDR2 LQKENI. The CDR3 is made up of 13 amino acids. Trimming removed 3 bases at V and 4 bases at J, with 7 bases between. The CDR3 loop reads CASSPTWNQPQHF. CDR3 bases: TGTGCCAGCTCACCCACCTGGAATCAGCCCCAGCATTTT. The full variable domain, in which reference TRBV18 and TRBJ1-5 provide the parts outside the CDR3, is NAGVMQNPRHLVRRRGQEARLRCSPMKGHSHVYWYRQLPEEGLKFMVYLQKENIIDESGMPKERFSAEFPKEGPSILRIQQVVRGDSAAYFCASSPTWNQPQHFGDGTRLSIL.